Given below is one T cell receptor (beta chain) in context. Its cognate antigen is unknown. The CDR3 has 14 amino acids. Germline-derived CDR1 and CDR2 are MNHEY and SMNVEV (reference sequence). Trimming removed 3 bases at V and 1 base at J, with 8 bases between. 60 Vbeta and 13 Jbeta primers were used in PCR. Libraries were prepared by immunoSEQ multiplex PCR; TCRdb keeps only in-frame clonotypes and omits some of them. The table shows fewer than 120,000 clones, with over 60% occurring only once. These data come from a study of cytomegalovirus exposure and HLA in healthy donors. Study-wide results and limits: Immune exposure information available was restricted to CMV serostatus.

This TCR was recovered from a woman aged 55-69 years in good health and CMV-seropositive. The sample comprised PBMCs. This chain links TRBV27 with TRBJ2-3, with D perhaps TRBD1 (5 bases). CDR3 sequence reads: CASSFSRGTDTQYF. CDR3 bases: TGTGCCAGCAGTTTCAGCAGGGGCACAGATACGCAGTATTTT.